This entry describes one T cell receptor (beta chain). This entry comes from a study of blood T cell repertoires in COVID-19. TCRdb keeps only in-frame clones here, not all; method: immunoSEQ multiplex PCR. The sample has 180,000 or so clones, about 83% seen once. CDR3 size: 14 residues. Germline V lookup: CDR1 LGHNA, CDR2 YSLEER. Trimming cost V 2 bases and J 7 bases, with 12 bases left between them. The sequence was obtained from a woman aged 50 to 60 in a cohort exposed to, infected with or recovered from COVID-19 (not recorded which). Sequencing input: PBMCs or T cells enriched from blood (not recorded which). The rearrangement links TRBV4-3 to TRBJ2-1; D not resolved. DNA for the CDR3: TGCGCCAGCAGCCAAACCTTTAACTCGAATGAGCAGTTCTTC. Encoded protein: CASSQTFNSNEQFF.